The 32 T cell receptor beta chains below were found in one sample sequenced in a study of T cell clonality in common variable immunodeficiency. Clones were sequenced by immunoSEQ multiplex PCR, and TCRdb holds only the in-frame ones, with some missing. The table lists about 26,000 clones, no singletons, with 4% in the top ten. These receptors have no known antigen. Findings and caveats of the study: Fewer deletions and N-nucleotide insertions were reportedly seen in common variable immunodeficiency TCR beta sequences.

Sequencing input: peripheral blood mononuclear cells. These receptors came from a human donor with common variable immunodeficiency.

This clone was found a few times. The CDR3 goes on 3 residues after the read ends, and that part is filled in from the germline J gene. This chain connects TRBV19 to TRBJ2-1, with 7 nucleotides matching TRBD2. V lost 2 bases and J lost 2; bases outside the gene matches: 0. Germline V CDR1 and CDR2: LNHDA, SQIVND (reference sequence). CDR3 length equals 14 residues. The CDR3 bases that were read are TGTGCCAGTAGTATAAGCGGGACCTACAATGAG. Its translation is CASSISGTYNE. The full CDR3 reads CASSISGTYNEQFF.

In the case of this clone: The read terminates 3 residues ahead of where the CDR3 ends, so the germline J gene completes it. The rearrangement links TRBV5-1 to TRBJ2-5, with D maybe TRBD1 (5 bases). The CDR3 spans 15 residues. Germline loops: CDR1 SGHRS, CDR2 YFSETQ. Between the trimmed V and J ends, which lost 4 bases and 0 bases, there was a span of 13 bases. CDR3 sequence: CASSELQGNQETQYF. CDR3 DNA (partial): TGCGCCAGCAGCGAGCTTCAGGGTAACCAAGAGACC.

Concerning this clone itself: The missing CDR3 end, 3 residues past where the read stops, is filled in from the germline J gene. The chain links TRBV20-1 to TRBJ2-1; 16 bases match TRBD2. Germline V gives CDR1 DFQATT, CDR2 SNEGSKA (reference sequence). The J segment lost 1 base and the V segment lost 6 bases, leaving 3 bases of the junction unmatched. This CDR3 has 16 residues. CDR3: CSAGLAGGGSYNEQFF. Partial CDR3 DNA: TGCAGTGCGGGACTAGCGGGAGGGGGGTCCTACAATGAG.

This clone was observed a few times. The read finishes 3 residues shy of the CDR3 end, and the germline J gene is used to complete it. The chain employs TRBV7-9 and TRBJ1-2; 8 bases match TRBD1. The germline gives CDR1 SEHNR, CDR2 FQNEAQ (reference sequence). V trimming: 5 bases; J trimming: 3 bases; junction bases outside the gene matches: 8. This CDR3 is 15 amino acids long. The CDR3 bases that were read are TGTGCCAGCAGCCGATTTGACAGGGGCGACTATGGC. It codes for CASSRFDRGDYG. The CDR3 reads in full as CASSRFDRGDYGYTF.

In its sample, this clone was seen many times. The DNA read from the CDR3 is TGCGCCAGCAGCTTTACTACGACAGGAGAGACC. Amino acids: CASSFTTTGET. The whole CDR3 sequence reads CASSFTTTGETQYF. V usage is TRBV5-1 and J usage is TRBJ2-5; D possibly corresponds to TRBD1 (6 bases). The read terminates 3 residues before the CDR3 end, so the remaining end is supplied by the germline J gene. The CDR3 has 14 residues. Germline V gene lookup returns CDR1 SGHRS and CDR2 YFSETQ. V was shortened by 2 bases and J by 4 bases, with 12 bases between the two germline ends.

This clone has just a few counts. Read sequence stops 3 residues before the CDR3 end, and the germline J gene provides the missing end. This rearrangement joins TRBV20-1 to TRBJ2-1, with TRBD2 matching 7 bases. Germline V gene data show CDR1 as DFQATT and CDR2 as SNEGSKA (reference sequence). Trimming at V came to 6 bases and at J to 0 bases, leaving 8 bases not matched to a gene. This CDR3 is 15 amino acids long. The sequenced part of the CDR3 DNA is TGCAGTGCGGGGACTATCCCCCGCTCCTACAATGAG. Translating gives CSAGTIPRSYNE. The CDR3 in its entirety is CSAGTIPRSYNEQFF.

Note on this clone: From the germline J gene comes the end of the CDR3, since the read stops 3 residues before it. V usage is TRBV7-2 and J usage is TRBJ1-5, with TRBD1 matching 8 bases. Germline V gene sequence: CDR1 SGHTA, CDR2 FQGNSA. V shed 5 bases and J 6 bases; nucleotides not matched to a gene: 6. The CDR3 covers 14 residues. The CDR3 loop reads CASSATGVFQPQHF. CDR3 bases read: TGTGCCAGCAGCGCGACAGGGGTTTTTCAGCCC.

For this clone: The read finishes 3 residues shy of the CDR3 end, and the germline J gene is used to complete it. The V gene is TRBV19, the J gene TRBJ1-1; TRBD1 matches 7 bases. This CDR3 region has 14 residues. Trimming at V came to 3 bases and at J to 5 bases, leaving 6 bases not matched to a gene. Germline values: CDR1 LNHDA, CDR2 SQIVND (reference sequence). The chain's CDR3 is CASSIQGGSTEAFF. The covered CDR3 bases are TGTGCCAGTAGTATTCAGGGGGGTAGTACTGAA.

This clone was seen only a few times. The read ends 3 residues early relative to the CDR3; the germline J gene fills the gap. V usage is TRBV11-3 and J usage is TRBJ1-1, with 8 bases fitting TRBD1. Trimming removed 5 bases from V and 4 bases from J; junction bases left unmatched: 6. This CDR3 region has 14 residues. Looked up from germline, CDR1 is SGHNT and CDR2 is YENEEA. CDR3 DNA, as far as it was read: TGTGCCAGCAGCCGAGGACAGGGCACCACTGAA. Protein product: CASSRGQGTTE. The full CDR3 protein reads CASSRGQGTTEAFF. The variable domain in full, with the rest retrieved from reference TRBV11-3 and TRBJ1-1, is EAGVVQSPRYKIIEKKQPVAFWCNPISGHNTLYWYLQNLGQGPELLIRYENEEAVDDSQLPKDRFSAERLKGVDSTLKIQPAELGDSAVYLCASSRGQGTTEAFFGQGTRLTVV.

This clone came up a few times. CDR3 bases read: TGTGCCAGCAGCCACGGGACTGGCTACGAG. This codes for CASSHGTGYE. The entire CDR3 is CASSHGTGYEQYF. The chain recombines TRBV7-8 with TRBJ2-7, with D possibly matching TRBD2 (6 bases). The observed sequence ends 3 residues before the CDR3 terminus, with the missing tail filled in from the germline J gene. Germline loops: CDR1 SGHVS, CDR2 FQNEAQ. V was shortened by 5 bases and J by 3 bases, with 11 bases between the two germline ends. This CDR3 is 13 amino acids long.

This clone was recorded a few times. The read gets to within 3 residues of the CDR3 end, and the germline J gene fills in the rest. This chain connects TRBV19 to TRBJ1-5; D is unclear. CDR3 length equals 15 residues. Trimming pared 7 bases from V and 1 base from J, leaving 14 bases between. In germline, CDR1 is LNHDA, CDR2 SQIVND (reference sequence). The sequenced CDR3 bases are TGTGCCAGTATACCCCGGGTAGCAAGCAATCAGCCC. Its translation: CASIPRVASNQP. The entire CDR3 reads CASIPRVASNQPQHF. The full variable domain, rest sourced from reference TRBV19 and TRBJ1-5, is DGGITQSPKYLFRKEGQNVTLSCEQNLNHDAMYWYRQDPGQGLRLIYYSQIVNDFQKGDIAEGYSVSREKKESFPLTVTSAQKNPTAFYLCASIPRVASNQPQHFGDGTRLSIL.

For this clone: The DNA ends 3 residues before the CDR3 does, and the rest of the CDR3 is filled in from the germline J gene. Other DNA variants within this sample encode the same CDR3. The chain employs TRBV20-1 and TRBJ2-5; the match to TRBD2 covers 7 bases. The germline gives CDR1 DFQATT, CDR2 SNEGSKA (reference sequence). Losses at the gene ends were 5 bases for V and 5 bases for J; bases not matched to a gene: 17. The CDR3 extends over 16 amino acids. The CDR3 here is CSAGKLFGGSGETQYF. CDR3 DNA (partial): TGCAGTGCTGGAAAACTATTTGGCGGGAGTGGGGAGACC.

A few counts support this clone. The observed sequence ends 3 residues before the CDR3 terminus, with the missing tail filled in from the germline J gene. This chain joins TRBV7-9 and TRBJ1-2, with D unresolved. Germline loops: CDR1 SEHNR, CDR2 FQNEAQ (reference sequence). The CDR3 length is 14 residues. Trimming removed 2 bases from V and 2 bases from J, with 9 bases in between. The CDR3 sequence is CASSLIQGNYGYTF. CDR3 bases read: TGTGCCAGCAGCTTAATCCAAGGGAACTATGGC.

A remark on this clone: The CDR3 extends 3 residues past the end of the read, so its final part is completed from the germline J gene. The V gene is TRBV2, the J gene TRBJ1-1, with 7 bases fitting TRBD1. CDR1 and CDR2 from the germline V gene are SNHLY and FYNNEI. This CDR3 has 14 residues. The CDR3 spells CASSVRLGTAEAFF. The sequenced part of the CDR3 DNA is TGTGCCAGCAGTGTCCGACTTGGGACAGCCGAA.

Points on this clone: The read stops 3 residues short of the end of the CDR3; the missing end is completed from the germline J gene. J is TRBJ1-5 and V is TRBV19, with 7 positions matching TRBD1. Germline values: CDR1 LNHDA, CDR2 SQIVND (reference sequence). Unmatched junction bases numbered 8, after V lost 7 bases and J lost 5 bases. The CDR3 sequence is 14 residues long. The covered CDR3 bases are TGTGCCAGTAATAACCGTGACAGGGATCAGCCC. Translating gives CASNNRDRDQP. The whole CDR3 region reads CASNNRDRDQPQHF.

This clone appeared a few times. The CDR3 end lies 3 residues beyond the end of the read and is filled in from the germline J gene. V and J are TRBV19 and TRBJ2-2, with 8 bases identical to TRBD2. Looked up from germline, CDR1 is LNHDA and CDR2 is SQIVND (reference sequence). V shed 5 bases, J shed 3 bases, and the junction held 8 bases outside the gene matches. The CDR3 runs 16 residues. This chain's CDR3 is CASSLGSGRYTGELFF. CDR3 DNA, as far as it was read: TGTGCCAGTAGTTTGGGAAGCGGGAGATACACCGGGGAG.

This clone was seen at least ten times. CDR3 in amino acids: CSASRQGLSSYEQYF. The CDR3 bases that were read are TGCAGTGCTAGCCGTCAGGGACTAAGCTCCTACGAG. J is TRBJ2-7 and V is TRBV20-1, with 7 positions matching TRBD2. The CDR3 end lies 3 residues beyond the end of the read and is filled in from the germline J gene. This CDR3 is built from 15 residues. Germline V gene data show CDR1 as DFQATT and CDR2 as SNEGSKA (reference sequence). The V gene end was trimmed by 3 bases and the J gene end by 0 bases; junction bases not matched to a gene: 8.

This clone showed up many times. CDR3 region: CASSGELNEKLFF. Incomplete CDR3 DNA: TGTGCCAGTAGCGGGGAGCTTAATGAAAAA. The chain joins TRBV19 to TRBJ1-4; D gene ambiguous. From the germline J gene comes the end of the CDR3, since the read stops 3 residues before it. This CDR3 is 13 amino acids long. Trimming stripped 6 bases from V and 4 bases from J, with 9 bases between. Germline V lookup: CDR1 LNHDA, CDR2 SQIVND (reference sequence).

In its sample, this clone was seen many times. The read halts 3 residues ahead of the CDR3 end, with the missing end drawn from the germline J gene. The chain carries TRBV6-2 or TRBV6-3 and TRBJ2-3; no definite D call. Germline V gene lookup returns CDR1 MNHEY and CDR2 SVGEGT. The CDR3 spans 15 residues. Between the trimmed V and J ends, which lost 2 bases and 7 bases, there was a span of 16 bases. The CDR3 DNA, read in part, is TGTGCCAGCAGTTACGTAGCCCCCGCGAAAAATACG. Protein: CASSYVAPAKNT. The whole CDR3 sequence is CASSYVAPAKNTQYF.

At least ten counts were recorded for this clone. The CDR3 end lies 3 residues beyond the end of the read and is filled in from the germline J gene. The chain uses TRBV6-2 or TRBV6-3 and TRBJ2-5; 14 bases fit TRBD2. CDR1 MNHEY and CDR2 SVGEGT come from the germline V gene. The CDR3 has 15 amino acids. The J segment lost 5 bases and the V segment lost 7 bases, leaving 6 bases of the junction unmatched. CDR3: CASKIGTSGSETQYF. The CDR3 DNA, read in part, is TGTGCCAGCAAGATTGGGACTAGCGGGAGTGAGACC.

Regarding this clone: The read ends 3 residues shy of where the CDR3 ends; the end is completed using the germline J gene. V gene TRBV18 combines with J gene TRBJ1-1; 11 positions match TRBD1. The germline V gene has CDR1 KGHSH and CDR2 LQKENI. J lost 0 bases, V lost 2 bases, and 5 bases had no gene match. CDR3 length: 17 residues. CDR3 bases read: TGTGCCAGCTCACCATTCGGGACAGGGGGAATGAACACTGAA. Translation gives CASSPFGTGGMNTE. The CDR3, in full, reads CASSPFGTGGMNTEAFF.

Details on this clone: The read is 3 residues too short to cover the CDR3 end, so that end is filled in from the germline J gene. The rearrangement links TRBV2 to TRBJ2-7; weak D call: TRBD2 (6 bases). CDR1 is SNHLY, CDR2 FYNNEI, per germline. Trimming removed 6 bases at V and 3 bases at J, with 9 bases between. The CDR3 has 12 amino acids. The CDR3 region is CASSLDYYEQYF. The sequenced CDR3 bases are TGTGCCAGCAGCTTGGACTACTACGAG.

This clone was seen a few times. The read finishes 3 residues shy of the CDR3 end, and the germline J gene is used to complete it. The chain recombines TRBV2 with TRBJ2-1; D remains unclear. From germline, CDR1 is SNHLY and CDR2 FYNNEI. V was shortened by 4 bases and J by 4 bases, with 5 bases between the two germline ends. The CDR3 loop spans 12 amino acids. The sequenced part of the CDR3 DNA is TGTGCCAGCAGTGCCCAGTACAATGAG. Amino acids: CASSAQYNE. The whole CDR3 reads CASSAQYNEQFF.

This clone turned up a few times. The read gets to within 3 residues of the CDR3 end, and the germline J gene fills in the rest. The chain joins TRBV6-9 to TRBJ2-2, with D unresolved. V lost 11 bases, J lost 6 bases, and 13 bases lay in between. Germline V CDR1 and CDR2: MNHGY, SVAAGI. The CDR3 consists of 12 residues. The sequenced part of the CDR3 DNA is TGTGCCCCTTTCGTTTGCGCCGGGGAG. Protein: CAPFVCAGE. In full, the CDR3 is CAPFVCAGELFF.

Remarks on this clone: From the germline J gene comes the end of the CDR3, since the read stops 3 residues before it. This chain joins TRBV7-3 and TRBJ2-1, with 7 bases identical to TRBD2. V shed 5 bases and J 6 bases; nucleotides not matched to a gene: 7. The CDR3 covers 14 residues. The V gene's germline CDR1 is SGHTA and CDR2 FQGTGA. The CDR3 DNA, read in part, is TGTGCCAGCAGCCAACTTGGGGGGGGCAATGAG. Its translation is CASSQLGGGNE. Given in full, the CDR3 is CASSQLGGGNEQFF.

Notes on this clone: The CDR3 is cut off 3 residues early in the read; its end comes from the germline J gene. This rearrangement joins TRBV6-2 or TRBV6-3 to TRBJ2-1, with D possibly TRBD1 on 5 matching bases. CDR1 is MNHEY, CDR2 SVGEGT, per germline. This CDR3 comprises 15 residues. The ends were cut back, 7 bases at V and 7 bases at J, with 20 bases in the middle. The covered CDR3 bases are TGTGCCAGCACCCAAAGCACAGGCCTAAGGAATGAG. It codes for CASTQSTGLRNE. The complete CDR3 sequence is CASTQSTGLRNEQFF.

In its sample, this clone is medium-sized. CDR3 DNA, as far as it was read: TGTGCCAGCTCACTCCTCCGGGACGAG. Amino acids: CASSLLRDE. From start to end, the CDR3 is CASSLLRDEQYF. This chain links TRBV18 with TRBJ2-7; D not certain. With the read ending 3 residues before the CDR3 end, the germline J gene is used to fill in that end. Germline CDR1 and CDR2: KGHSH and LQKENI. This CDR3 spans 12 amino acids. V gave up 4 bases and J gave up 5 bases, with 9 bases separating them.

The table lists this clone with a few counts. Read data end 3 residues before the CDR3 end; the end is taken from the germline J gene. J is TRBJ1-6 and V is TRBV20-1, with TRBD1 as a possible D gene (6 bases). Germline CDR1 DFQATT, CDR2 SNEGSKA (reference sequence). The CDR3 extends over 14 amino acids. V was pared by 1 base and J by 5 bases, with 9 bases between. The CDR3 region is CSARGQGNNSPLHF. The CDR3 bases that were read are TGCAGTGCTAGAGGGCAGGGGAATAATTCACCC.

This clone occurred many times. The sequenced fragment ends 3 residues before the CDR3 boundary, so the rest is inferred from the germline J gene. The chain has TRBV2 and TRBJ1-6; D unclear. Trimming took off 7 bases at V and 3 bases at J, with 10 bases between the two ends. Germline V gene data show CDR1 as SNHLY and CDR2 as FYNNEI. This CDR3 has 14 residues. The CDR3 bases that were read are TGTGCCAGCACTCCAGGCAACTATAATTCACCC. Protein sequence: CASTPGNYNSP. The CDR3 reads in full as CASTPGNYNSPLHF.

This clone came up a few times. The read stops 3 residues short of the end of the CDR3; the missing end is completed from the germline J gene. The chain combines TRBV30 with TRBJ2-7, with D perhaps matching TRBD1 (5 bases). In germline, CDR1 is GTSNPN, CDR2 SVGIG (reference sequence). Trimming left V 5 bases short and J 6 bases short, with 11 bases between. This CDR3 is 11 amino acids long. The CDR3 loop is CAWGANREQYF. Partial CDR3 DNA: TGTGCCTGGGGGGCAAACCGCGAG.

Many counts were recorded for this clone. The sequenced fragment ends 3 residues before the CDR3 boundary, so the rest is inferred from the germline J gene. The V call is TRBV6-2 or TRBV6-3, the J call TRBJ2-5, with D hard to call. This CDR3 is 16 amino acids long. V was cut by 0 bases and J by 2 bases, with 13 bases left in between. Germline values: CDR1 MNHEY, CDR2 SVGEGT. CDR3 DNA, as far as it was read: TGTGCCAGCAGTTACTCGCATTTGGCAGGTCAAGAGACC. Its protein product is CASSYSHLAGQET. From start to end, the CDR3 is CASSYSHLAGQETQYF.

On this clone: The read ends 3 residues before the CDR3 terminus; that terminus is restored from the germline J gene. The chain is built from TRBV18 and TRBJ1-6; D is unresolved. The CDR3 consists of 12 residues. V lost 5 bases and J lost 10, with 9 bases in between. Per the germline V gene, CDR1 is KGHSH and CDR2 is LQKENI. The CDR3 loop reads CASSKSESPLHF. CDR3 DNA, as far as it was read: TGTGCCAGCTCAAAATCAGAATCACCC. The complete variable domain, with remaining parts taken from reference TRBV18 and TRBJ1-6, reads NAGVMQNPRHLVRRRGQEARLRCSPMKGHSHVYWYRQLPEEGLKFMVYLQKENIIDESGMPKERFSAEFPKEGPSILRIQQVVRGDSAAYFCASSKSESPLHFGNGTRLTVT.